A selection of T cell receptor beta chains follows, all from one sample in a study of cytomegalovirus exposure and HLA in healthy donors. Only in-frame clones appear in the TCRdb table, and some are missing; sequencing was by immunoSEQ multiplex PCR. The profile shows under 300,000 clones, over 90% of them singletons. The sample taken for sequencing was PBMCs. All receptors derive from a girl aged 2-10 years in good health and CMV-seronegative. Each CDR3 is given with its conserved first and last residue. A D gene is named only where the DNA matches it firmly. Rows give clone size only sometimes, using once, few, many, or a class for an expanded clone.

clone_size: -
v_call: TRBV9
d_call: TRBD1
j_call: TRBJ1-1
cdr3_nt: TGTGCCAGCAGCGCAGGGGACAGCTACACTGAAGCTTTCTTT
cdr3_aa: CASSAGDSYTEAFF

clone_size: -
v_call: TRBV7-6
d_call: -
j_call: TRBJ2-1
cdr3_nt: TGTGCCAGCAGCTCGACACCTTACAATGAGCAGTTCTTC
cdr3_aa: CASSSTPYNEQFF

clone_size: -
v_call: TRBV4-2
d_call: TRBD1
j_call: TRBJ2-3
cdr3_nt: TGTGCCAGCAGCCCTAGACAGGGATCGCAGTATTTT
cdr3_aa: CASSPRQGSQYF

clone_size: -
v_call: TRBV28
d_call: -
j_call: TRBJ1-4
cdr3_nt: TGTGCCAGCAGTTTGCCGGGGGGGGAAAAACTGTTTTTT
cdr3_aa: CASSLPGGEKLFF

clone_size: few
v_call: TRBV5-4
d_call: -
j_call: TRBJ2-6
cdr3_nt: TGTGCCAGCAGCTTGGCCGGGGGTGGGGCCAACGTCCTGACTTTC
cdr3_aa: CASSLAGGGANVLTF

clone_size: -
v_call: TRBV7-9
d_call: TRBD2
j_call: TRBJ2-2
cdr3_nt: TGTGCCAGCAGCGCAGCTAGCGGGAGCCCCACCGGGGAGCTGTTTTTT
cdr3_aa: CASSAASGSPTGELFF

clone_size: -
v_call: TRBV19
d_call: -
j_call: TRBJ1-5
cdr3_nt: TGTGCCAGTAGTATAGGTCAGGGGTTCGGTCAGCCCCAGCATTTT
cdr3_aa: CASSIGQGFGQPQHF

clone_size: -
v_call: TRBV5-1
d_call: TRBD2
j_call: TRBJ2-1
cdr3_nt: TGCGCCAGCAGCCTAACTAGCGGGGGGGCCTACAATGAGCAGTTCTTC
cdr3_aa: CASSLTSGGAYNEQFF

clone_size: -
v_call: TRBV6-1
d_call: TRBD1
j_call: TRBJ2-5
cdr3_nt: TGTGCCAGCAGACAGGGGATCCAAGAGACCCAGTACTTC
cdr3_aa: CASRQGIQETQYF

clone_size: -
v_call: TRBV7-8
d_call: TRBD1
j_call: TRBJ2-7
cdr3_nt: TGTGCCAGCAGCATTCGAACAGGGGACGACGAGCAGTACTTC
cdr3_aa: CASSIRTGDDEQYF

clone_size: -
v_call: TRBV10-3
d_call: -
j_call: TRBJ2-6
cdr3_nt: TGTGCCATCAGTGCGGACGGGACTGGGGCCAACGTCCTGACTTTC
cdr3_aa: CAISADGTGANVLTF

clone_size: -
v_call: TRBV5-1
d_call: -
j_call: TRBJ2-7
cdr3_nt: TGCGCCAGCAGCTTGGAGGGGGTACGGCAGCAGTACTTC
cdr3_aa: CASSLEGVRQQYF

clone_size: once
v_call: TRBV30
d_call: -
j_call: TRBJ2-2
cdr3_nt: TGTGCCTGGAGTGTACGACAAGCCGGGGAGCTGTTTTTT
cdr3_aa: CAWSVRQAGELFF

clone_size: once
v_call: TRBV6-1
d_call: -
j_call: TRBJ2-7
cdr3_nt: TGTGCCAGCAGTGCCGGTGAATCCCTCTACGAGCAGTACTTC
cdr3_aa: CASSAGESLYEQYF

clone_size: -
v_call: TRBV5-1
d_call: TRBD1
j_call: TRBJ2-1
cdr3_nt: TGCGCCAGCAGCGCCGGAAGATACAGGGGGCGATCCTACAATGAGCAGTTCTTC
cdr3_aa: CASSAGRYRGRSYNEQFF

clone_size: -
v_call: TRBV7-2
d_call: -
j_call: TRBJ1-1
cdr3_nt: TGTGCCAGCAGCCCGACTCCGACCGGAGCTTTCTTT
cdr3_aa: CASSPTPTGAFF

clone_size: -
v_call: TRBV5-5
d_call: TRBD2
j_call: TRBJ2-3
cdr3_nt: TGTGCCAGCAGCTTTACTAGCGTCACAGATACGCAGTATTTT
cdr3_aa: CASSFTSVTDTQYF

clone_size: few
v_call: TRBV11-3
d_call: TRBD1
j_call: TRBJ2-1
cdr3_nt: TGTGCCAGCAGCTCCCGGGACAGGATCAATGAGCAGTTCTTC
cdr3_aa: CASSSRDRINEQFF

clone_size: -
v_call: TRBV7-9
d_call: -
j_call: TRBJ2-7
cdr3_nt: TGTGCCAGCAGCCCCTCGGACAGCTACGAGCAGTACTTC
cdr3_aa: CASSPSDSYEQYF

clone_size: -
v_call: TRBV29-1
d_call: TRBD1
j_call: TRBJ2-3
cdr3_nt: TGCAGCTCCCGGACAGGGGGGAGAGATACGCAGTATTTT
cdr3_aa: CSSRTGGRDTQYF

clone_size: -
v_call: TRBV6-4
d_call: TRBD2
j_call: TRBJ2-2
cdr3_nt: TGTGCCAGCAGTGAACTAGCGGAGACCGGGGAGCTGTTTTTT
cdr3_aa: CASSELAETGELFF

clone_size: -
v_call: TRBV9
d_call: -
j_call: TRBJ2-5
cdr3_nt: TGTGCCAGCAGCGTAGATGGGGGGACTCAAGAGACCCAGTACTTC
cdr3_aa: CASSVDGGTQETQYF

clone_size: -
v_call: TRBV6-1
d_call: -
j_call: TRBJ1-5
cdr3_nt: TGTGCCAGCAGTGGGCAATTGGCGGGTCAGCCCCAGCATTTT
cdr3_aa: CASSGQLAGQPQHF

clone_size: -
v_call: TRBV5-4
d_call: -
j_call: TRBJ2-1
cdr3_nt: TGTGCCAGCAGCTTGGGGACAGATGAGCAGTTCTTC
cdr3_aa: CASSLGTDEQFF

clone_size: -
v_call: TRBV6-5
d_call: -
j_call: TRBJ2-7
cdr3_nt: TGTGCCAGCAGTGCTCCCGGGACTTCTTCACGTGTGCAGTACTTC
cdr3_aa: CASSAPGTSSRVQYF

clone_size: -
v_call: TRBV29-1
d_call: TRBD2
j_call: TRBJ2-1
cdr3_nt: TGCAGCGTCGAATTAGCGGGAGGGCCGTTTGTTTACAATGAGCAGTTCTTC
cdr3_aa: CSVELAGGPFVYNEQFF

clone_size: -
v_call: TRBV10-2
d_call: -
j_call: TRBJ2-1
cdr3_nt: TGCGCCAGCACCTATGGACGGACTGGTAGCGGAGAGCAGTTCTTC
cdr3_aa: CASTYGRTGSGEQFF

clone_size: -
v_call: TRBV5-5
d_call: TRBD1
j_call: TRBJ1-1
cdr3_nt: TGTGCCAGCAGCTCAGGACAGGGTTACACTGAAGCTTTCTTT
cdr3_aa: CASSSGQGYTEAFF

clone_size: few
v_call: TRBV5-4
d_call: -
j_call: TRBJ1-2
cdr3_nt: TGTGCCAGCAGCTTGGGGGGCAGAGACTATGGCTACACCTTC
cdr3_aa: CASSLGGRDYGYTF

clone_size: -
v_call: TRBV5-1
d_call: -
j_call: TRBJ1-1
cdr3_nt: TGCGCCAGCAGCTTCGGGGAATCGGACACTGAAGCTTTCTTT
cdr3_aa: CASSFGESDTEAFF

clone_size: -
v_call: TRBV27
d_call: TRBD2
j_call: TRBJ2-1
cdr3_nt: TGTGCCAGCAGTTTTGGCCCCCCAAGCGGGGGGGTTCCTGGTTACAATGAGCAGTTCTTC
cdr3_aa: CASSFGPPSGGVPGYNEQFF

clone_size: -
v_call: TRBV23-1
d_call: TRBD1
j_call: TRBJ1-2
cdr3_nt: TGCGCCAGCAGTCAACCTTTCCGGGACAGGGGGAATGGCTACACCTTC
cdr3_aa: CASSQPFRDRGNGYTF

clone_size: -
v_call: TRBV7-2
d_call: TRBD1
j_call: TRBJ2-7
cdr3_nt: TGTGCCAGCAGCGCCGGGACAGGGGGTTACGAGCAGTACTTC
cdr3_aa: CASSAGTGGYEQYF

clone_size: -
v_call: TRBV5-1
d_call: -
j_call: TRBJ2-5
cdr3_nt: TGCGCCAGCAGCCCCCGTGTCGTACAGGGAAAACAAGAGACCCAGTACTTC
cdr3_aa: CASSPRVVQGKQETQYF

clone_size: once
v_call: TRBV6-1
d_call: -
j_call: TRBJ2-7
cdr3_nt: TGTGCCAGCAGTGAATATGGGGGGAGCTCCTACGAGCAGTACTTT
cdr3_aa: CASSEYGGSSYEQYF

clone_size: -
v_call: TRBV5-1
d_call: -
j_call: TRBJ2-5
cdr3_nt: TGCGCCAGCAGCGTCGCCTGGGGGGGCGAAGAGACCCAGTACTTC
cdr3_aa: CASSVAWGGEETQYF

clone_size: -
v_call: TRBV7-8
d_call: -
j_call: TRBJ1-2
cdr3_nt: TGTGCCAGCAGCTTAGCGGCGGCAGACTATGGCTACACCTTC
cdr3_aa: CASSLAAADYGYTF

clone_size: -
v_call: TRBV5-4
d_call: -
j_call: TRBJ1-4
cdr3_nt: TGTGCCAGCAGCTTGAGCGCTCAGGGTAATGAAAAACTGTTTTTT
cdr3_aa: CASSLSAQGNEKLFF

clone_size: -
v_call: TRBV9
d_call: -
j_call: TRBJ2-2
cdr3_nt: TGTGCCAGCAGCGTACCAAGGGACACCGCTAACACCGGGGAGCTGTTTTTT
cdr3_aa: CASSVPRDTANTGELFF

clone_size: -
v_call: TRBV4-2
d_call: -
j_call: TRBJ2-5
cdr3_nt: TGTGCCAGCAGCCAAGTGGGGGGAGAGACCCAGTACTTC
cdr3_aa: CASSQVGGETQYF

clone_size: -
v_call: TRBV27
d_call: TRBD2
j_call: TRBJ2-1
cdr3_nt: TGTGCCAGCAGTTTCCTGGGGGTAGCGGGCGGAGGCAATGAGCAGTTCTTC
cdr3_aa: CASSFLGVAGGGNEQFF

clone_size: -
v_call: TRBV25-1
d_call: -
j_call: TRBJ1-4
cdr3_nt: TGTGCCAGCAGTGAAGCCGGGCAGGGGCCTAATGAAAAACTGTTTTTT
cdr3_aa: CASSEAGQGPNEKLFF

clone_size: once
v_call: TRBV11-2
d_call: -
j_call: TRBJ1-2
cdr3_nt: TGTGCCAGCAGTGAGAAGAGATATGGCTACACCTTC
cdr3_aa: CASSEKRYGYTF

clone_size: -
v_call: TRBV30
d_call: -
j_call: TRBJ2-1
cdr3_nt: TGTGCCTGGAGTGTCGGGGGAGCCTACAATGAGCAGTTCTTC
cdr3_aa: CAWSVGGAYNEQFF

clone_size: -
v_call: TRBV19
d_call: TRBD1
j_call: TRBJ1-1
cdr3_nt: TGTGCCAGTAGCCGGGACAGCCTAAACACTGAAGCTTTCTTT
cdr3_aa: CASSRDSLNTEAFF

clone_size: -
v_call: TRBV30
d_call: -
j_call: TRBJ2-7
cdr3_nt: TGTGCCTGGAGTCTGGGGGGTCTAAGCGGTCAGTACTTC
cdr3_aa: CAWSLGGLSGQYF

clone_size: -
v_call: TRBV2
d_call: -
j_call: TRBJ2-7
cdr3_nt: TGTGCCAGCAGTGAAACAGGGTTTTCCTACGAGCAGTACTTC
cdr3_aa: CASSETGFSYEQYF